These 29 T cell receptor beta chains came from one sample sequenced in a study of shared clonotypes between healthy human individuals. Naive-designated CD8 cells lacked CD45RO, were positively enriched for CCR7, and omitted terminally differentiated effector memory CD45RA+ cells. Sequencing used immunoSEQ multiplex PCR; TCRdb keeps in-frame clones, though not all of them. Seen here are under 1 million clones, 80% to 95% observed once, and the top ten hold about 24%. Sequences were obtained from naive CD8+ T cells sorted from blood. The source of these receptors is a young man in good health.

J is TRBJ2-3 and V is TRBV27, with TRBD2 identical over 7 bases. V lost 0 bases and J lost 2; bases outside the gene matches: 2. The CDR3 length is 15 residues. The germline CDR1 and CDR2 sequences are MNHEY and SMNVEV (reference sequence). CDR3 sequence (DNA): TGTGCCAGCAGTTTATCAGCGGGGTTCACAGATACGCAGTATTTT. Its protein product is CASSLSAGFTDTQYF.

This clone showed up just once. The chain links TRBV27 to TRBJ2-1; TRBD2 agrees at 7 bases. Unmatched junction bases numbered 16, after V lost 8 bases and J lost 9 bases. Germline values: CDR1 MNHEY, CDR2 SMNVEV (reference sequence). The CDR3 covers 15 residues. The CDR3 nucleotides are TGTGCCAGCTGCCCAACCGGCGGCGGGAGAGGTGAGCAGTTCTTC. It translates to CASCPTGGGRGEQFF.

The chain joins TRBV11-2 to TRBJ2-1; D uncertain. Trimming stripped 2 bases from V and 0 bases from J, with 8 bases between. The length of the CDR3 is 15 residues. CDR1 and CDR2 from the germline V gene are SGHAT and FQNNGV. The chain's CDR3 is CASSLSEYSYNEQFF. CDR3 DNA sequence: TGTGCCAGCAGCTTAAGCGAGTACTCCTACAATGAGCAGTTCTTC.

The chain links TRBV5-8 to TRBJ2-1, with 9 bases fitting TRBD1. J lost 0 bases, V lost 3 bases, and 10 bases had no gene match. CDR1 is SGHTS and CDR2 is YDEGEE in the germline V gene. The CDR3 totals 18 residues. The CDR3 DNA sequence: TGTGCCAGCAGCTCCCCCCGGACAGGGGTCAACTCCTACAATGAGCAGTTCTTC. This gives the protein CASSSPRTGVNSYNEQFF.

This chain joins TRBV4-1 and TRBJ2-7; no clear D. Germline V lookup: CDR1 MGHRA, CDR2 YSYEKL. CDR3 size: 16 residues. V shed 1 base and J shed 0 bases, with 13 bases lying between them. The CDR3 here is CASSQADRISSYEQYF. The DNA for the CDR3 is TGCGCCAGCAGCCAAGCGGACCGTATTAGCTCCTACGAGCAGTACTTC.

The rearrangement uses TRBV29-1 and TRBJ2-7; 7 bases map to TRBD1. Germline loops: CDR1 SQVTM, CDR2 ANQGSEA. The CDR3 contains 13 residues. Germline trimming cut 4 bases from V and 3 bases from J; bases unmatched to any gene: 6. This CDR3 is CSVGGGDIYEQYF. The CDR3 nucleotides are TGCAGCGTTGGAGGGGGCGATATCTACGAGCAGTACTTC.

In DNA, the CDR3 is TGTGCCAGCAGTTTGGGGGATTCTAGCAATCAGCCCCAGCATTTT. This sequence encodes CASSLGDSSNQPQHF. The rearrangement links TRBV28 to TRBJ1-5; D is possibly TRBD1 (5 bases). The CDR3 is 15 residues long. The ends were cut back, 3 bases at V and 0 bases at J, with 9 bases in the middle. Germline V gene sequence: CDR1 MDHEN, CDR2 SYDVKM. Full variable domain (missing parts from reference TRBV28 and TRBJ1-5): DVKVTQSSRYLVKRTGEKVFLECVQDMDHENMFWYRQDPGLGLRLIYFSYDVKMKEKGDIPEGYSVSREKKERFSLILESASTNQTSMYLCASSLGDSSNQPQHFGDGTRLSIL.

The chain carries TRBV27 and TRBJ2-7, with D possibly matching TRBD1 (6 bases). CDR1 is MNHEY and CDR2 is SMNVEV in the germline V gene (reference sequence). Trimming removed 5 bases from V and 7 bases from J, with 15 bases in between. This CDR3 has 13 residues. The DNA of the CDR3 is TGTGCCAGCAGTGAGACAGGTCCGAGGGAGCAGTACTTC. Its translation is CASSETGPREQYF.

The chain is built from TRBV15 and TRBJ2-2, with a weak D call TRBD2 (5 bases). V lost 0 bases to trimming and J lost 1 base, with 15 bases between them. Germline V gene lookup returns CDR1 LNHNV and CDR2 YYDKDF (reference sequence). The CDR3 consists of 18 residues. The CDR3 reads CATSRDYRGLENTGELFF. The CDR3 coding sequence is TGTGCCACCAGCAGAGATTATCGAGGGCTAGAGAACACCGGGGAGCTGTTTTTT.

In its sample, this clone was seen once. The rearrangement joins TRBV7-9 to TRBJ1-4, with unresolved D. Deletions cut 5 bases from V and 3 bases from J, with 16 bases between. The germline V gene has CDR1 SEHNR and CDR2 FQNEAQ (reference sequence). There are 16 residues in the CDR3. This CDR3 is CASSPTVVSPNEKLFF. CDR3 nucleotides: TGTGCCAGCAGCCCGACGGTGGTGTCCCCTAATGAAAAACTGTTTTTT.

Concerning this clone itself: Other DNA sequences from this sample encode an identical CDR3 as well. The chain couples TRBV19 to TRBJ2-7; TRBD1 matches at 11 bases. The germline V gene has CDR1 LNHDA and CDR2 SQIVND (reference sequence). This CDR3 region has 14 residues. V gave up 9 bases and J gave up 4 bases; unmatched junction bases: 8. The CDR3 DNA follows: TGTGCCAGCAGACTCCGGGACAGGGGGTACGAGCAGTACTTC. This sequence encodes CASRLRDRGYEQYF.

V usage is TRBV5-6 and J usage is TRBJ2-5; TRBD2 aligns across 7 bases. The germline V gene encodes CDR1 SGHDT and CDR2 YYEEEE. Trimming at V came to 4 bases and at J to 4 bases, leaving 10 bases not matched to a gene. The CDR3 consists of 15 residues. The CDR3: CASSPRGNLRETQYF. CDR3 bases: TGTGCCAGCAGCCCGCGGGGGAATCTGAGAGAGACCCAGTACTTC.

V gene TRBV5-5 combines with J gene TRBJ1-1; TRBD1 aligns across 7 bases. The CDR3 spans 17 residues. Per germline, CDR1 SGHKS and CDR2 YYEKEE (reference sequence). V gave up 1 base and J gave up 4 bases; unmatched junction bases: 13. The DNA of the CDR3 is TGTGCCAGCAGCTTGTTCCCCAGGGGGTTGAGGAGCACTGAAGCTTTCTTT. Its translation: CASSLFPRGLRSTEAFF.

This sequence joins TRBV7-9 and TRBJ1-2; TRBD1 might be the D (5 bases). Germline V gives CDR1 SEHNR, CDR2 FQNEAQ (reference sequence). V was pared by 4 bases and J by 5 bases, with 14 bases between. There are 14 residues in the CDR3. CDR3 residues: CASSSGGAQYGYTF. The CDR3 DNA is TGTGCCAGCAGCTCGGGGGGAGCCCAGTATGGCTACACCTTC.

The rearrangement uses TRBV7-8 and TRBJ1-4; D is possibly TRBD1 (5 bases). V lost 1 base, J lost 4 bases, and 7 bases lay in between. This CDR3 has 14 amino acids. Germline V gene data show CDR1 as SGHVS and CDR2 as FQNEAQ. CDR3 loop: CASSLGGVNEKLFF. Here the CDR3 DNA reads TGTGCCAGCAGCTTAGGGGGGGTTAATGAAAAACTGTTTTTT.

This clone showed up just once. The sample holds other DNA sequences that translate to the same CDR3. The V gene is TRBV7-9, the J gene TRBJ2-7; possibly TRBD2 for D (6 bases). Trimming took 2 bases from V and 3 from J, leaving 11 bases between them. Germline CDR1 is SEHNR and CDR2 is FQNEAQ (reference sequence). CDR3 length: 14 residues. The CDR3 region is CASSLPSANYEQYF. For the CDR3, the DNA is TGTGCCAGCAGCTTACCTAGCGCGAACTACGAGCAGTACTTC.

The chain has TRBV7-2 and TRBJ2-2; D remains unclear. The V gene's germline CDR1 is SGHTA and CDR2 FQGNSA. The CDR3 sequence is 16 residues long. V lost 4 bases, J lost 8 bases, and 20 bases lay in between. CDR3 amino acids: CASSSIGRRNMGELFF. In nucleotides, the CDR3 is TGTGCCAGCAGCTCCATAGGAAGGCGCAACATGGGGGAGCTGTTTTTT.

This rearrangement joins TRBV27 to TRBJ1-5; D is uncertain. V lost 1 base and J lost 3, with 4 bases in between. Germline V gives CDR1 MNHEY, CDR2 SMNVEV (reference sequence). The CDR3 has 13 amino acids. The chain's CDR3 is CASSLYPNQPQHF. DNA of the CDR3: TGTGCCAGCAGTTTATACCCCAATCAGCCCCAGCATTTT.

The genes are TRBV30 and TRBJ2-1; TRBD2 matches at 15 bases. Germline CDR1 reads GTSNPN; CDR2 reads SVGIG (reference sequence). The V and J ends lost 5 bases and 4 bases, in that order; junction bases with no gene match: 3. This CDR3 comprises 15 residues. This CDR3 reads CAWGGLAGGYNEQFF. DNA for the CDR3: TGTGCCTGGGGAGGACTAGCGGGAGGGTACAATGAGCAGTTCTTC.

CDR3 sequence: CASSYIAKEGEQFF. CDR3 bases: TGTGCCAGCAGTTATATCGCGAAGGAGGGTGAGCAGTTCTTC. V gene TRBV6-5 combines with J gene TRBJ2-1; D might be TRBD2 (6 bases). CDR1 is MNHEY and CDR2 is SVGAGI in the germline V gene. V was pared by 3 bases and J by 9 bases, with 15 bases between. The length of the CDR3 is 14 residues.

The rearrangement joins TRBV5-6 to TRBJ1-2; tentative D call: TRBD1 (5 bases). Germline assignment: CDR1 SGHDT and CDR2 YYEEEE. The CDR3 loop spans 14 amino acids. V was cut by 0 bases and J by 8 bases, with 14 bases left in between. CDR3 region: CASSLGGPSPGYTF. The CDR3 nucleotides read TGTGCCAGCAGCTTGGGGGGACCTAGCCCCGGCTACACCTTC.

The gene calls are TRBV9 and TRBJ2-5; 13 nucleotides agree with TRBD2. V dropped 2 bases and J dropped 4; count of bases not matched to a gene: 2. Germline V lookup: CDR1 SGDLS, CDR2 YYNGEE. This CDR3 is 15 amino acids long. Here the CDR3 reads CASSVGTSGIETQYF. CDR3 DNA sequence: TGTGCCAGCAGCGTGGGGACTAGCGGGATAGAGACCCAGTACTTC.

This chain uses TRBV19 with TRBJ2-1; 10 bases agree with TRBD2. CDR3 size: 14 residues. Unmatched junction bases numbered 3, after V lost 6 bases and J lost 4 bases. The germline CDR1 and CDR2 sequences are LNHDA and SQIVND (reference sequence). As DNA, the CDR3 is TGTGCCAGTAGACCAGCGGGAGGGTACAATGAGCAGTTCTTC. It translates to CASRPAGGYNEQFF. Full variable domain (rest looked up from reference TRBV19 and TRBJ2-1): DGGITQSPKYLFRKEGQNVTLSCEQNLNHDAMYWYRQDPGQGLRLIYYSQIVNDFQKGDIAEGYSVSREKKESFPLTVTSAQKNPTAFYLCASRPAGGYNEQFFGPGTRLTVL.

The rearrangement links TRBV29-1 to TRBJ2-7; a possible D gene is TRBD1 (6 bases). This CDR3 region has 17 residues. The ends were cut back, 5 bases at V and 3 bases at J, with 26 bases in the middle. CDR1 and CDR2 from the germline V gene are SQVTM and ANQGSEA. CDR3 amino acids: CSVLGVGTVDSYYEQYF. CDR3 nucleotides: TGCAGCGTTCTAGGTGTCGGTACGGTGGACAGCTACTACGAGCAGTACTTC.

This rearrangement joins TRBV7-9 to TRBJ2-5; 7 positions match TRBD1. V trimming: 0 bases; J trimming: 5 bases; junction bases outside the gene matches: 6. The CDR3 runs to 15 residues. Germline V CDR1 and CDR2: SEHNR, FQNEAQ (reference sequence). The CDR3 loop is CASSLARGRGETQYF. Written as DNA, the CDR3 is TGTGCCAGCAGCTTAGCAAGGGGGCGAGGGGAGACCCAGTACTTC.

The chain links TRBV29-1 to TRBJ2-1, with TRBD2 matching over 10 bases. CDR1 SQVTM and CDR2 ANQGSEA come from the germline V gene. V shed 5 bases and J 7 bases; nucleotides not matched to a gene: 8. This CDR3 has 14 residues. The CDR3: CSVLLAGTRNEQFF. CDR3 bases: TGCAGCGTTCTACTAGCGGGGACGAGGAATGAGCAGTTCTTC.

This clone came up a few times. The chain links TRBV4-1 to TRBJ2-2; D is unclear. The CDR3 totals 14 residues. Germline assignment: CDR1 MGHRA and CDR2 YSYEKL. The V gene lost 4 bases and the J gene lost 6 bases, with 12 bases spanning the gap. The CDR3 region is CASSPDVAAGELFF. The DNA for the CDR3 is TGCGCCAGCAGCCCAGATGTGGCCGCCGGGGAGCTGTTTTTT.

The chain is built from TRBV7-9 and TRBJ2-7; TRBD1 might be the D (5 bases). The length of the CDR3 is 13 residues. Germline CDR1 SEHNR, CDR2 FQNEAQ (reference sequence). Trimming shortened V by 5 bases and J by 5 bases, and 13 bases separated the two germline ends. CDR3 loop: CASSTRDSHEQYF. The DNA of the CDR3 is TGTGCCAGCAGCACCAGAGACAGCCACGAGCAGTACTTC.

The genes are TRBV2 and TRBJ2-7; 10 bases are a match to TRBD2. J lost 5 bases, V lost 3 bases, and 7 bases had no gene match. CDR1 is SNHLY and CDR2 is FYNNEI in the germline V gene. The CDR3 has 15 amino acids. The CDR3 loop reads CASSDKFLAGDEQYF. Written as DNA, the CDR3 is TGTGCCAGCAGTGATAAGTTCCTAGCGGGAGACGAGCAGTACTTC. The full variable domain, its missing parts supplied by reference TRBV2 and TRBJ2-7, is EPEVTQTPSHQVTQMGQEVILRCVPISNHLYFYWYRQILGQKVEFLVSFYNNEISEKSEIFDDQFSVERPDGSNFTLKIRSTKLEDSAMYFCASSDKFLAGDEQYFGPGTRLTVT.